The source of this T cell receptor beta chain is a study of regulatory T cells in long-lasting Graves disease. Libraries of TCR beta came from iRepertoire HTBI primers plus Arm-PCR of CDR3 regions. TCRdb reprocessed the multiplex PCR reads via MiXCR and lists one record per CDR3 protein. The sample shows roughly 430,000 distinct CDR3 sequences, around 17% of them seen only once. This clonotype was seen at least ten times. Unmatched junction bases numbered 5, after V lost 1 base and J lost 3 bases. CDR1 is SNHLY and CDR2 is FYNNEI in the germline V gene. The CDR3 covers 17 residues. Documented time point: newly diagnosed GD, antithyroid drugs for less than 3 months. TCR sequences were obtained from RNA taken from PBMCs. These same records also appear under a second study, on T cells in Graves' hyperthyroidism and ophthalmopathy. That work adds: Exclusion criteria comprised uncontrolled infection, other autoimmune disease, pregnancy or lactation. Diagnosing involved the use of clinical symptoms, serum thyroxine and TRAb, thyroid ultrasound and orbital computed tomography. Ophthalmopathy got predicted by the model a median around 6.6 months before its onset.

The chain links TRBV2 to TRBJ1-5; 11 bases are shared with TRBD1. This clonotype was sampled from a woman in her twenties or thirties with Graves disease. The source was peripheral blood mononuclear cells (PBMCs), collected at new diagnosis, from a patient treated with antithyroid drugs. In DNA form, the CDR3 reads TGTGCCAGCAGTGAAGAGGCGGGACAGGGGGTCAATCAGCCCCAGCATTTT. Amino acid sequence: CASSEEAGQGVNQPQHF.